This T cell receptor beta chain was identified in a study of blood T cell repertoires in COVID-19 (dated by TCRdb to 2018 to 2020). Study-wide context: Samples from collaborators originated in the United States, Italy and Spain and spanned both the acute and convalescent phases of COVID-19. Samples came from the ongoing ImmuneRACE study (first 160 participants) plus 1,254 subjects from 6 global collaborators. Sample metadata almost always included a de-identified subject ID, COVID-19 status, age in years and sex. The material from the prospective study consisted of cDNA or gDNA derived from T cells, B-cell-depleted T cells, or PBMCs. Where HLA class I and class II types were available, the types were taken from metadata supplied by the sample provider, not from assay-based typing. Subjects who had been exposed to COVID-19, were actively infected with it, or had recovered from it provided the deeply sampled blood TCRbeta repertoires that made up the dataset. The repertoires were released in a freely available public database intended as a resource for research on the immune response to SARS-CoV-2.

Study-wide conclusions, independent of this receptor: How much clinical and demographic metadata was included differed by source and by participant, and the metadata was provided uncurated.

Note on this clone: Its antigen specificity is not known. The input lacks base qualities; no much larger clone sits a single base away.

The immunoSEQ Assay, a bias-controlled multiplex PCR, was used to amplify TCRbeta CDR3 regions from genomic DNA. The authors processed their data as follows. Nucleated cell counts per sample were estimated from amplification of reference gene primers within the assay. To quantify the absolute abundance of each unique TCRbeta CDR3 rearrangement, sequence reads were collapsed and filtered. For each sample, productive Simpson clonality was calculated by taking the square root of Simpson's diversity index across productive rearrangements. Sourced from immuneACCESS, this table was stored by TCRdb with only in-frame sequences that have V and J called. A share of the clones is absent; for the studies checked, an unresolved V gene accounts for under half, and the remainder has no known explanation. V and J calls and clone size come straight from that table; D and trimming were deduced from the DNA. This sample holds 120,000 or so clones; around 87% were observed only once. Clones ranked in the top ten supply approximately 8% of the sample.

Trimming accounts for 9 bases at V and 3 bases at J, while the number of junction bases matched to no gene is 3. The CDR3 sequence holds 13 residues, the cysteine and phenylalanine included. CDR3 DNA only is kept here, 39 bases in frame from base 1. CDR1 is given as MRHNA and CDR2 as SNTAGT, both from the germline V gene. The collaborating institutions used their own protocols to collect whole blood in K2EDTA tubes. For TCRbeta analysis, collaborator samples were shipped as frozen whole blood, as isolated PBMCs, or as DNA extracted from either sample type. Sequenced: peripheral blood. The receptor was derived from a man over 45 with acute or convalescent COVID-19. The chain joins TRBV6-4 to TRBJ2-2, with 8 bases aligning to TRBD1. The sequence in DNA is TGTGCCAGTCCGGGACAGGACACCGGGGAGCTGTTTTTT. This translates into CASPGQDTGELFF.